The rows below give T cell receptor beta chains drawn from one sample of a study of CD8 T cells in ankylosing spondylitis. A single record per CDR3 protein comes from TCRdb applying MiXCR to the 5' RACE reads. Of 250,000 to 350,000 distinct CDR3 sequences listed, less than 25% are singletons. Sequencing was carried out using blood, either unsorted or a sorted T cell fraction (not recorded which). These TCRs come from a female donor with ankylosing spondylitis or in good health (not recorded which). Each CDR3 is given with its conserved first and last residue. Each record gives: V gene, J gene, clone size, CDR3 protein. Clone size is not always given. Where it is, it says once, few, many or a class for expanded clones.

TRBV28,TRBJ2-2,NA,CASSPGDRGMAGELFF
TRBV3-1,TRBJ2-7,few,CASSQDDRSYEQYF
TRBV7-2,TRBJ2-5,few,CASSLDIRGTQYF
TRBV6-5,TRBJ2-1,few,CASLAYNEQFF
TRBV5-1,TRBJ2-3,many,CASSGRLAGVVDTQYF
TRBV2,TRBJ1-2,NA,CASTRGTGGYTF
TRBV20-1,TRBJ2-1,few,CSARRPTSGRAGEQFF
TRBV11-2,TRBJ2-5,NA,CASSYKPGLASPGGTQYF
TRBV20-1,TRBJ2-7,NA,CSATSGTGGYEQYF
TRBV7-2,TRBJ2-1,NA,CASSPGQFNEQFF
TRBV6-5,TRBJ2-3,NA,CASSFLPDPRGPTDTQYF
TRBV10-3,TRBJ2-1,few,CAISPRTSGRSYNEQFF
TRBV11-2,TRBJ2-5,NA,CASSWEGVETQYF
TRBV2,TRBJ2-7,few,CASSDRSLRYEQYF
TRBV6-5,TRBJ1-1,few,CASGGHRGFSEAFF
TRBV20-1,TRBJ2-7,NA,CSASTSRYEQYF
TRBV6-1,TRBJ2-7,NA,CASSEASGSPSYEQYF
TRBV10-3,TRBJ2-5,many,CAISDTREAETQYF
TRBV30,TRBJ2-7,NA,CAARTAGRGQYF
TRBV10-3,TRBJ2-7,few,CAIRGRDPYEQYF
TRBV10-3,TRBJ2-1,few,CAITRTSGPDNIYNEQFF
TRBV27,TRBJ1-1,NA,CASNTLGSEAFF
TRBV5-1,TRBJ2-1,many,CASSPGRASYNEQFF
TRBV29-1,TRBJ1-3,NA,CSASGTGGGNTIYF
TRBV9,TRBJ2-7,NA,CASSVSGRATDEQYF
TRBV7-6,TRBJ2-3,NA,CASSLYGGNQDTQYF
TRBV7-2,TRBJ1-1,NA,CASSPHGGENTEAFF
TRBV6-1,TRBJ2-4,NA,CASSDMGVVKNIQYF
TRBV12-3/TRBV12-4,TRBJ2-5,NA,CASSWVGETQYF
TRBV7-2,TRBJ2-3,many,CASSYLDTQYF
TRBV29-1,TRBJ1-2,many,CSVGTGNYGYTF
TRBV6-2/TRBV6-3,TRBJ2-1,few,CASSYAGGPREQFF
TRBV12-3/TRBV12-4,TRBJ1-2,NA,CASSLQGPTTGGYTF
TRBV7-6,TRBJ1-1,NA,CASSSNLNTEAFF
TRBV29-1,TRBJ2-3,many,CSVALLDTQYF
TRBV9,TRBJ2-2,NA,CASSVQGNTGELFF
TRBV12-3/TRBV12-4,TRBJ2-7,NA,CASSAGQGIYEQYF
TRBV5-1,TRBJ2-1,few,CASSLEGQVRTEQFF
TRBV11-2,TRBJ2-2,NA,CASSLEGRRGGELFF
TRBV10-3,TRBJ1-1,few,CATVSRQGNTEAFF
TRBV12-3/TRBV12-4,TRBJ2-3,many,CASKSTDTQYF